This T cell receptor (beta chain) is from a study of response to subunit inactivated influenza vaccine. The V end lost 7 bases, the J end lost 0 bases, and 16 bases lay between the germline ends. Germline V gene data show CDR1 as MDHEN and CDR2 as SYDVKM. This CDR3 is 15 amino acids long. Each CDR3 protein is one row after TCRdb ran MiXCR on the RT-PCR reads. The repertoire holds some 850,000 distinct CDR3 sequences, with approximately 17% as singletons. About this clonotype: Its matching antigen is unknown.

Overall study results and limits: T cells newly recruited by each seasonal influenza vaccination are few, the authors suggested.

This receptor was obtained from a man aged 50-59 years who received an inactivated influenza vaccine. The chain couples TRBV28 to TRBJ2-7; possibly TRBD1 or TRBD2 for D (5 bases each). This material consisted of PBMCs from blood, taken about 5 days after vaccination. Here the CDR3 reads CASTRTPRGSYEQYF. CDR3 sequence (DNA): TGTGCCAGCACCAGGACACCGAGGGGCTCCTACGAGCAGTACTTC.